This TCR beta chain was captured by sequencing in a study of response to subunit inactivated influenza vaccine. Whole-study results and caveats: Each seasonal influenza vaccination recruits few new T cells, the authors suggested.

TCRdb reprocessed the RT-PCR reads via MiXCR and lists one record per CDR3 protein. The sample holds about 240,000 distinct CDR3 sequences, 12% seen once. In this sample, this clonotype turned up a few times. As yet, its antigen is unknown. The sequence came from a man aged 50-59 years who received an inactivated influenza vaccine. The sample here was non-naive T cells sorted from PBMCs, taken about 14 days before vaccination.

The CDR3: CASSQDQPRTEAFF. CDR3 DNA sequence: TGTGCCAGCAGCCAAGACCAACCGAGGACTGAAGCTTTCTTT. The chain couples TRBV3-1 to TRBJ1-1; D is unresolved. The CDR3 length is 14 residues. V gave up 0 bases and J gave up 5 bases, with 10 bases separating them. Germline CDR1 is LGHDT and CDR2 is YNNKEL (reference sequence).